A single T cell receptor beta chain is shown here with its context. The record originates from a study of cytomegalovirus exposure and HLA in healthy donors. Produced via immunoSEQ multiplex PCR; TCRdb's table is partial and in-frame only. Of about 160,000 clones in the sample, 70% to 90% were seen once. The sample comprised PBMCs. This TCR derives from a young woman in good health and CMV-seronegative.

The CDR3 sequence: CASGFLETGYTGELFF. DNA for the CDR3: TGTGCTAGTGGTTTCTTAGAAACAGGGTATACCGGGGAGCTGTTTTTT. The rearrangement links TRBV12-5 to TRBJ2-2; perhaps TRBD1 as D (6 bases). The germline CDR1 and CDR2 sequences are LGHNT and FRNRAP. The CDR3 totals 16 residues. Trimming removed 3 bases at V and 5 bases at J, with 16 bases between.